One and the same sample provided the 20 T cell receptor beta chains below, sequenced in a study of T cell responses to AZD1222 COVID-19 vaccine. Clones were sequenced by immunoSEQ multiplex PCR, and TCRdb holds only the in-frame ones, with some missing. The sample records approximately 150,000 clones, about nine tenths being singletons. This specimen was peripheral blood, taken 28 days after the second AZD1222 dose. These receptors came from an adult who received the AZD1222 COVID-19 vaccine.

The V call is TRBV27, the J call TRBJ2-1; 8 bases line up with TRBD2. With 7 bases clipped from V and 8 bases from J, the junction kept 7 bases outside the gene matches. This CDR3 is 13 amino acids long. The germline CDR1 and CDR2 sequences are MNHEY and SMNVEV (reference sequence). The CDR3 DNA is TGTGCCAGCAAAACGGGAGGGCCAGATGAGCAGTTCTTC. Translated, it gives CASKTGGPDEQFF.

The chain carries TRBV30 and TRBJ2-3; 7 nucleotides match TRBD2. Per germline, CDR1 GTSNPN and CDR2 SVGIG (reference sequence). The V segment lost 0 bases and the J segment 2 bases; nucleotides outside the gene matches: 5. The CDR3 loop spans 15 amino acids. CDR3: CAWSVLAGVTDTQYF. The CDR3 DNA sequence: TGTGCCTGGAGTGTACTCGCGGGAGTCACAGATACGCAGTATTTT.

This chain links TRBV19 with TRBJ2-7, with TRBD1 identical over 8 bases. Germline CDR1 and CDR2: LNHDA and SQIVND (reference sequence). Trimming cost V 8 bases and J 0 bases; bases outside gene matches: 6. This CDR3 spans 14 amino acids. The CDR3 region has the DNA TGTGCCAGTGGAACCGGGACAGGCTCCTACGAGCAGTACTTC. Protein sequence: CASGTGTGSYEQYF.

V gene TRBV6-1 combines with J gene TRBJ2-3; TRBD2 aligns across 13 bases. The germline gives CDR1 MNHNS, CDR2 SASEGT. Trimming at V came to 2 bases and at J to 2 bases, leaving 16 bases not matched to a gene. The CDR3 is made up of 21 amino acids. The CDR3 DNA follows: TGTGCCAGCAGTGAACTGGTGGGACTAGCGGGAATCGGAATTTTCACAGATACGCAGTATTTT. It is translated as CASSELVGLAGIGIFTDTQYF.

The chain employs TRBV12-3 or TRBV12-4 and TRBJ1-2; 8 nucleotides align to TRBD1. Losses at the gene ends were 3 bases for V and 5 bases for J; bases not matched to a gene: 2. The CDR3 extends over 13 amino acids. CDR3 DNA: TGTGCCAGCAGTTTCACAGGGGGATATGGCTACACCTTC. Its protein product is CASSFTGGYGYTF.

The chain carries TRBV5-4 and TRBJ1-2, with a possible D match to TRBD1 (5 bases). The V and J ends lost 3 bases and 12 bases respectively, with 15 bases between them. The V gene's germline CDR1 is SGHNT and CDR2 YYREEE (reference sequence). This CDR3 comprises 12 residues. The CDR3 coding sequence is TGTGCCAGCAGCTCGGAGCGGGGCCTGGACACCTTC. This gives the protein CASSSERGLDTF.

The chain joins TRBV15 to TRBJ2-7, with TRBD2 matching 7 bases. With V trimmed by 4 bases and J by 4 bases, 10 bases remained unmatched. The CDR3 contains 15 residues. Germline CDR1 is LNHNV and CDR2 is YYDKDF (reference sequence). The CDR3 reads CATSTPWGSGYEQYF. DNA of the CDR3: TGTGCCACCAGCACCCCCTGGGGTAGCGGGTACGAGCAGTACTTC.

This chain uses TRBV27 with TRBJ2-3; D may be TRBD2 (5 bases). Trimming stripped 3 bases from V and 0 bases from J, with 13 bases between. Germline assignment: CDR1 MNHEY and CDR2 SMNVEV (reference sequence). The CDR3 spans 16 residues. CDR3: CASSLVEGLSTDTQYF. The CDR3 DNA reads as TGTGCCAGCAGTTTGGTCGAGGGATTGAGCACAGATACGCAGTATTTT.

J is TRBJ2-7 and V is TRBV9, with a weak D call TRBD2 (6 bases). V was trimmed by 4 bases and J by 6 bases, leaving 17 bases between them. This CDR3 comprises 14 residues. The germline gives CDR1 SGDLS, CDR2 YYNGEE. CDR3 residues: CASSPVGLPSEQYF. The DNA of the CDR3 is TGTGCCAGCAGCCCCGTGGGACTGCCGAGCGAGCAGTACTTC. Full variable domain (outside the CDR3, taken from reference TRBV9 and TRBJ2-7): DSGVTQTPKHLITATGQRVTLRCSPRSGDLSVYWYQQSLDQGLQFLIQYYNGEERAKGNILERFSAQQFPDLHSELNLSSLELGDSALYFCASSPVGLPSEQYFGPGTRLTVT.

The rearrangement links TRBV25-1 to TRBJ2-7; 8 positions agree with TRBD1. CDR1 and CDR2 from the germline V gene are MGHDK and SYGVNS. Trimming at V came to 4 bases and at J to 5 bases, leaving 4 bases not matched to a gene. The CDR3 runs to 13 residues. This CDR3 is CASSGQGKNEQYF. The CDR3 DNA reads as TGTGCCAGCAGTGGACAGGGGAAGAACGAGCAGTACTTC.

The gene calls are TRBV15 and TRBJ1-2, with a tentative D call TRBD1 (6 bases). This CDR3 is built from 14 residues. Trimming shortened V by 3 bases and J by 5 bases, and 13 bases separated the two germline ends. Germline CDR1 reads LNHNV; CDR2 reads YYDKDF (reference sequence). CDR3 protein: CATSRKQGTYGYTF. CDR3 DNA sequence: TGTGCCACCAGCAGGAAACAGGGAACTTATGGCTACACCTTC.

The rearrangement joins TRBV7-9 to TRBJ2-1; TRBD2 agrees at 10 bases. V was clipped by 5 bases and J by 6 bases; unmatched bases: 4. The CDR3 has 14 amino acids. In germline, CDR1 is SEHNR, CDR2 FQNEAQ (reference sequence). CDR3 residues: CASSPGTSVNEQFF. The CDR3 DNA sequence: TGTGCCAGCAGCCCAGGGACTAGCGTCAATGAGCAGTTCTTC.

The V call is TRBV30, the J call TRBJ1-2; D perhaps matches TRBD1 (5 bases). Trimming stripped 7 bases from V and 4 bases from J, with 22 bases between. Germline lookup yields CDR1 GTSNPN and CDR2 SVGIG (reference sequence). The CDR3 has 15 amino acids. The CDR3 loop reads CASFVGAAKSYGYTF. The CDR3 DNA reads TGTGCCTCCTTCGTTGGGGCCGCGAAGAGCTATGGCTACACCTTC.

The gene calls are TRBV20-1 and TRBJ2-7; possibly TRBD1 or TRBD2 for D (5 bases each). The CDR3 loop spans 14 amino acids. CDR1 is DFQATT and CDR2 is SNEGSKA in the germline V gene (reference sequence). Trimming removed 3 bases at V and 2 bases at J, with 14 bases between. The CDR3 loop reads CSASVGTTTYEQYF. Here the CDR3 DNA reads TGCAGTGCTAGTGTGGGGACCACCACCTACGAGCAGTACTTC.

About this clone: This sample also contains other DNA sequences that code for the same CDR3. The CDR3 sequence is CASRIDRNTEAFF. The CDR3 DNA is TGTGCCAGCAGGATAGACAGGAACACTGAAGCTTTCTTT. The genes are TRBV2 and TRBJ1-1, with a weak D call TRBD1 (5 bases). The V gene lost 6 bases and the J gene lost 1 base, with 9 bases spanning the gap. There are 13 residues in the CDR3. Per the germline V gene, CDR1 is SNHLY and CDR2 is FYNNEI.

This chain uses TRBV10-3 with TRBJ1-2; D is ambiguous. The CDR3 consists of 12 residues. V was trimmed by 6 bases and J by 4 bases, leaving 9 bases between them. The germline V gene encodes CDR1 ENHRY and CDR2 SYGVKD. DNA of the CDR3: TGTGCCATCAGCACAGAAGTCTATGGCTACACCTTC. Its protein product is CAISTEVYGYTF.

The chain employs TRBV19 and TRBJ2-4; D might be TRBD1 (6 bases). In germline, CDR1 is LNHDA, CDR2 SQIVND (reference sequence). This CDR3 region has 16 residues. V lost 6 bases and J 0 bases, leaving 15 bases between the germline ends. CDR3 sequence: CASSTGQILAKNIQYF. The CDR3 DNA sequence: TGTGCCAGTAGCACCGGACAGATCCTAGCCAAAAACATTCAGTACTTC.

This clone was detected a few times. This chain links TRBV15 with TRBJ1-1, with D possibly being TRBD1 (6 bases). CDR3 length: 14 residues. Trimming pared 1 base from V and 0 bases from J, leaving 6 bases between. Germline loops: CDR1 LNHNV, CDR2 YYDKDF (reference sequence). The chain's CDR3 is CATSRGQVNTEAFF. CDR3 nucleotide sequence: TGTGCCACCAGCAGAGGACAGGTGAACACTGAAGCTTTCTTT.

The rearrangement uses TRBV7-9 and TRBJ2-1; D is possibly TRBD1 (5 bases). The CDR3 covers 14 residues. From germline, CDR1 is SEHNR and CDR2 FQNEAQ (reference sequence). Trimming stripped 1 base from V and 5 bases from J, with 9 bases between. This CDR3 reads CASSLERQNNEQFF. DNA for the CDR3: TGTGCCAGCAGCTTAGAGAGACAGAACAATGAGCAGTTCTTC.

This sequence joins TRBV27 and TRBJ1-2; D is unresolved. CDR1 MNHEY and CDR2 SMNVEV come from the germline V gene (reference sequence). The V end was cut by 6 bases, the J end by 8 bases, with 22 bases between. CDR3 length equals 15 residues. CDR3 nucleotides: TGTGCCAGCAGCCCCACCGGGTCTCGGGGTCCGGGCTACACCTTC. As protein: CASSPTGSRGPGYTF.